Listed below are T cell receptor beta chains from one sample, sequenced in a study of T cell repertoires in cytomegalovirus infection. TCRdb ran MiXCR on the reads and lists one entry per CDR3 protein. The table records more than 150,000 distinct CDR3 sequences, 25% to 30% of them present only once. Sequencing was carried out using PBMCs. All receptors derive from a human donor in good health (CMV status not recorded). Some clones in this sample may be carry-over from other donors' samples. Both conserved end residues are part of each CDR3. A D gene is named only where the DNA matches it firmly. Clone size is not always given. Where it is, it says once, few, many or a class for expanded clones.

len: 13; j_gene: TRBJ2-5; abundance: many; d_gene: -; v_gene: TRBV7-2; CDR3aa: CASSLEVEETQYF; CDR3nt: TGTGCCAGCAGCTTAGAGGTCGAAGAGACCCAGTACTTC
len: 11; j_gene: TRBJ1-2; abundance: -; d_gene: -; v_gene: TRBV20-1; CDR3aa: CSAREGKAYTF; CDR3nt: TGCAGTGCTAGAGAGGGAAAAGCCTACACCTTC
len: 8; j_gene: TRBJ1-4; abundance: -; d_gene: -; v_gene: TRBV12-3/TRBV12-4; CDR3aa: CASSELFF; CDR3nt: TGTGCCAGCAGTGAACTGTTTTTT
len: 16; j_gene: TRBJ2-7; abundance: few; d_gene: -; v_gene: TRBV5-4; CDR3aa: CASSLTGPSIKYEQYF; CDR3nt: TGTGCCAGCAGCTTGACAGGCCCCAGCATAAAATACGAGCAGTACTTC
len: 15; j_gene: TRBJ1-1; abundance: -; d_gene: -; v_gene: TRBV4-3; CDR3aa: CASSQDTEGNTEAFF; CDR3nt: TGCGCCAGCAGCCAAGATACGGAGGGTAACACTGAAGCTTTCTTT
len: 13; j_gene: TRBJ1-5; abundance: -; d_gene: TRBD1; v_gene: TRBV6-2/TRBV6-3; CDR3aa: CASSRDSLNPQHF; CDR3nt: TGTGCCAGCAGCCGGGACAGCCTCAATCCCCAGCATTTT
len: 14; j_gene: TRBJ2-7; abundance: -; d_gene: -; v_gene: TRBV6-6; CDR3aa: CASSYSGVRYEQYF; CDR3nt: TGTGCCAGCAGTTACTCGGGAGTTCGCTACGAGCAGTACTTC
len: 16; j_gene: TRBJ2-5; abundance: few; d_gene: -; v_gene: TRBV7-7; CDR3aa: CASSLGAGAPQETQYF; CDR3nt: TGTGCTAGCAGCCTTGGGGCAGGAGCTCCACAAGAGACCCAGTACTTC
len: 17; j_gene: TRBJ2-1; abundance: few; d_gene: TRBD1; v_gene: TRBV11-1; CDR3aa: CASSFHRGTPTGNEQFF; CDR3nt: TGTGCCAGCAGCTTCCACAGGGGGACTCCAACAGGGAATGAGCAGTTCTTC
len: 14; j_gene: TRBJ1-2; abundance: many; d_gene: -; v_gene: TRBV12-3/TRBV12-4; CDR3aa: CASSLAGGAYGYTF; CDR3nt: TGTGCCAGCAGTTTAGCGGGAGGCGCCTATGGCTACACCTTC
len: 12; j_gene: TRBJ1-1; abundance: -; d_gene: -; v_gene: TRBV6-2/TRBV6-3; CDR3aa: CASSYAVAEAFF; CDR3nt: TGTGCCAGCAGTTACGCAGTGGCTGAAGCTTTCTTT
len: 14; j_gene: TRBJ1-1; abundance: many; d_gene: -; v_gene: TRBV7-2; CDR3aa: CASSPPGVNTEAFF; CDR3nt: TGTGCCAGCAGCCCCCCGGGTGTGAACACTGAAGCTTTCTTT
len: 11; j_gene: TRBJ2-3; abundance: few; d_gene: -; v_gene: TRBV30; CDR3aa: CAQKGTDTQYF; CDR3nt: TGTGCCCAAAAAGGCACAGATACGCAGTATTTT
len: 20; j_gene: TRBJ2-3; abundance: few; d_gene: TRBD2; v_gene: TRBV6-2/TRBV6-3; CDR3aa: CASSPRTSGGPKRGTDTQYF; CDR3nt: TGTGCCAGCAGTCCGAGGACTAGCGGGGGCCCGAAGCGGGGCACAGATACGCAGTATTTT
len: 18; j_gene: TRBJ2-1; abundance: -; d_gene: TRBD2; v_gene: TRBV9; CDR3aa: CASSSPRTSGGAYNEQFF; CDR3nt: TGTGCCAGCAGCAGCCCCCGGACTAGCGGGGGGGCCTACAATGAGCAGTTCTTC
len: 14; j_gene: TRBJ2-7; abundance: -; d_gene: -; v_gene: TRBV11-2; CDR3aa: CASSLEGALYEQYF; CDR3nt: TGTGCCAGCAGCTTAGAAGGGGCCTTGTACGAGCAGTACTTC
len: 17; j_gene: TRBJ1-2; abundance: few; d_gene: TRBD1; v_gene: TRBV7-2; CDR3aa: CASSLGSRDRSNYGYTF; CDR3nt: TGTGCCAGCAGCTTAGGGTCCCGGGACAGGAGCAACTATGGCTACACCTTC
len: 16; j_gene: TRBJ1-2; abundance: -; d_gene: -; v_gene: TRBV28; CDR3aa: CASTENRDIIGRGYTF; CDR3nt: TGTGCCAGCACCGAGAACCGGGACATAATTGGCCGGGGCTACACCTTC
len: 12; j_gene: TRBJ1-3; abundance: -; d_gene: -; v_gene: TRBV28; CDR3aa: CSTGTGGNTIYF; CDR3nt: TGCTCGACCGGGACGGGTGGAAACACCATATATTTT
len: 13; j_gene: TRBJ1-4; abundance: -; d_gene: -; v_gene: TRBV29-1; CDR3aa: CSVREGTNEKLFF; CDR3nt: TGCAGCGTTAGGGAGGGAACTAATGAAAAACTGTTTTTT
len: 15; j_gene: TRBJ1-4; abundance: many; d_gene: -; v_gene: TRBV7-3; CDR3aa: CASSLSGATNEKLFF; CDR3nt: TGTGCCAGCAGCTTAAGCGGTGCAACTAATGAAAAACTGTTTTTT
len: 13; j_gene: TRBJ2-5; abundance: few; d_gene: -; v_gene: TRBV12-3/TRBV12-4; CDR3aa: CASGPGPVRAQYF; CDR3nt: TGTGCCAGCGGCCCCGGACCTGTCCGGGCCCAGTACTTC
len: 16; j_gene: TRBJ1-5; abundance: -; d_gene: -; v_gene: TRBV7-2; CDR3aa: CARSPRGRLGNQPQHF; CDR3nt: TGTGCCCGCAGCCCCAGGGGCCGCCTAGGCAATCAGCCCCAGCATTTT
len: 15; j_gene: TRBJ2-2; abundance: few; d_gene: TRBD1; v_gene: TRBV10-3; CDR3aa: CAISEADRVAGELFF; CDR3nt: TGTGCCATCAGTGAAGCGGACAGGGTAGCCGGGGAGCTGTTTTTT
len: 13; j_gene: TRBJ2-7; abundance: -; d_gene: TRBD1; v_gene: TRBV20-1; CDR3aa: CSPRRQGVYEQYF; CDR3nt: TGCAGTCCTCGACGACAGGGAGTCTACGAGCAGTACTTC
len: 14; j_gene: TRBJ1-1; abundance: few; d_gene: -; v_gene: TRBV7-8; CDR3aa: CASSFEVEYTEAFF; CDR3nt: TGTGCCAGCAGCTTCGAAGTGGAGTACACTGAAGCTTTCTTT
len: 13; j_gene: TRBJ2-7; abundance: few; d_gene: -; v_gene: TRBV25-1; CDR3aa: CAGSLQGLYEQYF; CDR3nt: TGTGCCGGCAGCCTTCAAGGGTTATACGAGCAGTACTTC
len: 13; j_gene: TRBJ1-6; abundance: few; d_gene: -; v_gene: TRBV6-2/TRBV6-3; CDR3aa: CASSRDAQIPLHF; CDR3nt: TGTGCCAGCAGCCGGGACGCCCAAATTCCCCTCCACTTT
len: 13; j_gene: TRBJ2-7; abundance: -; d_gene: TRBD1; v_gene: TRBV7-8; CDR3aa: CASRGTGTYEQYF; CDR3nt: TGTGCCAGCAGAGGGACAGGGACCTACGAGCAGTACTTC
len: 12; j_gene: TRBJ2-7; abundance: -; d_gene: -; v_gene: TRBV30; CDR3aa: CACSEQGNEQYF; CDR3nt: TGTGCCTGTTCCGAACAGGGAAACGAGCAGTACTTC
len: 19; j_gene: TRBJ2-6; abundance: -; d_gene: TRBD1; v_gene: TRBV27; CDR3aa: CASSYRVGTALSGANVLTF; CDR3nt: TGTGCCAGCAGTTACAGGGTAGGGACAGCCCTCTCTGGGGCCAACGTCCTGACTTTC
len: 15; j_gene: TRBJ2-5; abundance: -; d_gene: TRBD1; v_gene: TRBV19; CDR3aa: CASSPQGDYGKTQYF; CDR3nt: TGTGCCAGTAGTCCACAGGGGGATTATGGAAAGACCCAGTACTTC
len: 12; j_gene: TRBJ1-5; abundance: -; d_gene: -; v_gene: TRBV11-3; CDR3aa: CASSLIHQPQHF; CDR3nt: TGTGCCAGCAGCTTAATCCATCAGCCCCAGCATTTT